Each of the 3 T cell receptor beta chains below was sequenced from the same sample in a study of blood T cells in healthy people across ages. Using a J-beta primer mix together with a sample-barcoded 5' primer, a second PCR was run for about 7 to 12 cycles. TCRdb redid the calling of the 5' RACE reads with MiXCR, one entry per CDR3 protein. This sample carries about 640,000 distinct CDR3 sequences, roughly 50% of them seen once, and the ten largest clones take 35% to 40%. Sequencing used blood. These receptors originate from a man between 60 and 70 years old in good health.

This clonotype has a handful of counts. V gene TRBV10-3 combines with J gene TRBJ1-2; tentatively, D is TRBD1 (5 bases). V lost 2 bases, J lost 1 base, and 8 bases lay in between. The germline V gene has CDR1 ENHRY and CDR2 SYGVKD. The CDR3 is 14 residues long. CDR3 in DNA: TGTGCCATCAGTGAGGGGGGTATTAACTATGGCTACACCTTC. This translates into CAISEGGINYGYTF.

The chain uses TRBV11-2 and TRBJ2-1; a weak D match, TRBD1 (9 bases). This CDR3 has 13 amino acids. In germline, CDR1 is SGHAT, CDR2 FQNNGV. V was shortened by 5 bases and J by 15 bases, with 20 bases between the two germline ends. This chain's CDR3 is CASSPSGGTGSFF. The CDR3 DNA reads TGTGCCAGCAGCCCGTCGGGGGGGACAGGGTCGTTCTTC. Supplemented by reference TRBV11-2 and TRBJ2-1, the full variable domain reads EAGVAQSPRYKIIEKRQSVAFWCNPISGHATLYWYQQILGQGPKLLIQFQNNGVVDDSQLPKDRFSAERLKGVDSTLKIQPAKLEDSAVYLCASSPSGGTGSFFGPGTRLTVL.

Points on this clonotype: It may be a read error: a sequence one base away is much more abundant. The rearrangement links TRBV15 to TRBJ2-1, with 9 bases that match TRBD2. The V segment lost 3 bases and the J segment 6 bases; nucleotides outside the gene matches: 9. The CDR3 has 16 amino acids. The germline CDR1 and CDR2 sequences are LNHNV and YYDKDF (reference sequence). DNA for the CDR3: TGTGCCACCAGCAGGTTTAGCGGGGGCCAGAGCAATGAGCAGTTCTTC. This sequence encodes CATSRFSGGQSNEQFF.